Included here is one T cell receptor beta chain sequence, with context. This specimen belongs to a study of blood T cell repertoires in COVID-19. Methods used by the authors: Counts of nucleated cells, estimated from reference gene primer amplification, were obtained. Method: immunoSEQ multiplex PCR; TCRdb's copy keeps in-frame clones and lacks some. Clonal size and the V and J genes are those of that table, whereas D and trimming came from the DNA. This table has about 73,000 clones, roughly 87% appearing once. In germline, CDR1 is SGHRS, CDR2 YFSETQ. This CDR3 spans 13 amino acids. V lost 3 bases to trimming and J lost 5 bases, with 9 bases between them.

V and J are TRBV5-1 and TRBJ2-1, with D maybe TRBD1 (6 bases). This sequence was found in a man older than 75 with acute or convalescent COVID-19. The material sequenced was peripheral blood. As DNA, the CDR3 is TGCGCCAGCAGCTCTGACAGGAACAATGAGCAGTTCTTC. It specifies CASSSDRNNEQFF.